The 14 T cell receptor beta chains presented below share a single source sample, sequenced in a study of blood T cell repertoires in COVID-19. Some clones are missing from TCRdb's copy, which holds only in-frame ones; the method was immunoSEQ multiplex PCR. The table lists some 260,000 clones, 80% to 90% of them singletons. The sequenced material came from PBMCs or T cells enriched from blood (not recorded which). These receptors originate from a middle-aged man who had recovered from COVID-19.

CDR3 in DNA: TGTGCCAGCAGCTTCGGACAGGGGTTTCTGGGCCCTTATCAGCCCCAGCATTTT. This sequence encodes CASSFGQGFLGPYQPQHF. The rearrangement links TRBV7-9 to TRBJ1-5, with 9 bases identical to TRBD1. This CDR3 has 18 amino acids. Germline lookup yields CDR1 SEHNR and CDR2 FQNEAQ (reference sequence). V lost 3 bases, J lost 5 bases, and 14 bases stayed unmatched. Full variable domain (rest looked up from reference TRBV7-9 and TRBJ1-5): DTGVSQNPRHKITKRGQNVTFRCDPISEHNRLYWYRQTLGQGPEFLTYFQNEAQLEKSRLLSDRFSAERPKGSFSTLEIQRTEQGDSAMYLCASSFGQGFLGPYQPQHFGDGTRLSIL.

The chain employs TRBV6-6 and TRBJ1-5, with TRBD1 matching over 9 bases. Trimming cost V 5 bases and J 0 bases; bases outside gene matches: 8. The CDR3 extends over 17 amino acids. From germline, CDR1 is MNHNY and CDR2 SVGAGI (reference sequence). CDR3 amino acids: CASSRDRARNSNQPQHF. The CDR3 DNA reads as TGTGCCAGCAGTCGGGACAGGGCGAGAAATAGCAATCAGCCCCAGCATTTT.

V usage is TRBV18 and J usage is TRBJ2-4; TRBD2 aligns across 7 bases. Germline V gives CDR1 KGHSH, CDR2 LQKENI. The CDR3 has 15 residues. With 0 bases clipped from V and 8 bases from J, the junction kept 7 bases outside the gene matches. CDR3 coding DNA: TGTGCCAGCTCACCACCGGGCGGGGGAAAGGACATTCAGTACTTC. Encoded protein: CASSPPGGGKDIQYF.

The rearrangement links TRBV6-2 or TRBV6-3 to TRBJ2-3, with TRBD2 identical over 8 bases. The V segment lost 3 bases and the J segment 2 bases; nucleotides outside the gene matches: 13. Germline lookup yields CDR1 MNHEY and CDR2 SVGEGT. This CDR3 has 18 residues. The CDR3 DNA is TGTGCCAGCAGTTATGGCCCCGAACTAGCGGATTACACAGATACGCAGTATTTT. This sequence encodes CASSYGPELADYTDTQYF.

The chain joins TRBV6-5 to TRBJ2-2; 8 bases fit TRBD2. V shed 4 bases and J 6 bases; nucleotides not matched to a gene: 7. The CDR3 length is 15 residues. Germline values: CDR1 MNHEY, CDR2 SVGAGI. The CDR3 DNA follows: TGTGCCAGCAGTTTCGGACTAGCCGTTGCCGGGGAGCTGTTTTTT. Encoded protein: CASSFGLAVAGELFF.

This clone showed up just a few times. This rearrangement joins TRBV5-1 to TRBJ2-7, with 15 positions matching TRBD2. CDR3 length: 18 residues. The ends lost 0 bases at V and 2 bases at J; junction bases unmatched: 6. Germline values: CDR1 SGHRS, CDR2 YFSETQ. CDR3 residues: CASSLASGLAGGAYEQYF. The CDR3 DNA sequence: TGCGCCAGCAGCTTGGCTTCGGGACTAGCGGGAGGCGCCTACGAGCAGTACTTC.

As DNA, the CDR3 is TGTGCCAGCAGTCCACAGGGTGGAAGCAATCAGCCCCAGCATTTT. Translation gives CASSPQGGSNQPQHF. The rearrangement links TRBV2 to TRBJ1-5, with D maybe TRBD1 (6 bases). Trimming shortened V by 5 bases and J by 1 base, and 12 bases separated the two germline ends. Looked up from germline, CDR1 is SNHLY and CDR2 is FYNNEI. The CDR3 extends over 15 amino acids.

The chain employs TRBV11-3 and TRBJ2-1; 9 positions match TRBD2. CDR1 is SGHNT, CDR2 YENEEA, per germline. V gave up 0 bases and J gave up 5 bases; unmatched junction bases: 5. The CDR3 runs 16 residues. CDR3 nucleotide sequence: TGTGCCAGCAGCTTAGAGGGGCTAGCGGGGAACAATGAGCAGTTCTTC. Protein product: CASSLEGLAGNNEQFF.

The gene calls are TRBV5-1 and TRBJ2-1, with 10 nucleotides matching TRBD1. This CDR3 has 14 amino acids. Germline loops: CDR1 SGHRS, CDR2 YFSETQ. V lost 4 bases and J lost 9; bases outside the gene matches: 7. The DNA of the CDR3 is TGCGCCAGCAGCCTAGGACAGGGGGTAGGTGAGCAGTTCTTC. This encodes CASSLGQGVGEQFF.

This chain links TRBV7-9 with TRBJ2-1; perhaps TRBD2 as D (5 bases). CDR1 and CDR2 from the germline V gene are SEHNR and FQNEAQ (reference sequence). CDR3 length: 12 amino acids. V lost 8 bases, J lost 0 bases, and 5 bases lay in between. In DNA, the CDR3 is TGTGCCAGCGGGAGCTCCTACAATGAGCAGTTCTTC. Protein product: CASGSSYNEQFF.

The chain recombines TRBV19 with TRBJ2-1; TRBD2 agrees at 7 bases. The CDR3 is 15 residues long. CDR1 and CDR2 from the germline V gene are LNHDA and SQIVND (reference sequence). Trimming took 2 bases from V and 6 from J; bases not matched to a gene: 7. The CDR3 spells CASSILAGAFNEQFF. The DNA for the CDR3 is TGTGCCAGTAGTATATTGGCGGGAGCATTCAATGAGCAGTTCTTC.

The V call is TRBV4-1, the J call TRBJ1-2; maybe TRBD1 (5 bases). The CDR3 runs to 15 residues. The V gene's germline CDR1 is MGHRA and CDR2 YSYEKL. The V end was cut by 4 bases, the J end by 7 bases, with 19 bases between. CDR3 bases: TGCGCCAGCAGCCTAGATCGGCAGGGATTTTCTGGCTACACCTTC. It translates to CASSLDRQGFSGYTF.

The chain recombines TRBV5-1 with TRBJ1-4, with D tentatively TRBD1 (5 bases). The CDR3 runs to 17 residues. V shed 0 bases and J shed 0 bases, with 12 bases lying between them. CDR1 SGHRS and CDR2 YFSETQ come from the germline V gene. CDR3 region: CASSLEGQVATNEKLFF. CDR3 coding DNA: TGCGCCAGCAGCTTGGAGGGGCAGGTTGCAACTAATGAAAAACTGTTTTTT.

CDR3 DNA sequence: TGTGCCAGCAGCTTAGCGGCCTTGCTTAACACCGGGGAGCTGTTTTTT. This sequence encodes CASSLAALLNTGELFF. The chain is built from TRBV7-8 and TRBJ2-2; the D is unclear. V was pared by 0 bases and J by 2 bases, with 10 bases between. Germline V CDR1 and CDR2: SGHVS, FQNEAQ. The CDR3 totals 16 residues. Based on the CDR3 plus reference TRBV7-8 and TRBJ2-2, the full variable domain is GAGVSQSPRYKVAKRGQDVALRCDPISGHVSLFWYQQALGQGPEFLTYFQNEAQLDKSGLPSDRFFAERPEGSVSTLKIQRTQQEDSAVYLCASSLAALLNTGELFFGEGSRLTVL.